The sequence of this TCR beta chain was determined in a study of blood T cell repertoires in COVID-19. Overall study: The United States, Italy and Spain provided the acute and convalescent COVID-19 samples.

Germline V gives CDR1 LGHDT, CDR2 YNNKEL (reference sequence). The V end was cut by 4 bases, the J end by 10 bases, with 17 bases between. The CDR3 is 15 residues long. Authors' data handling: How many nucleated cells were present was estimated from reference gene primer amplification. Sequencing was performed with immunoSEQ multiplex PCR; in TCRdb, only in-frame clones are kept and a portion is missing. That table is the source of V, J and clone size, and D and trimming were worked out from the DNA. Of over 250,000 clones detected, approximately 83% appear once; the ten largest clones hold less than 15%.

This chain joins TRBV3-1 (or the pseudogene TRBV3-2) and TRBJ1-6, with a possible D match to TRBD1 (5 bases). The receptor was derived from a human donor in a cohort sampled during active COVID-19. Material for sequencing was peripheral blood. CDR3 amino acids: CASSRGTITGSPLHF. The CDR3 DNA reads TGTGCCAGCAGCCGCGGGACCATCACCGGGTCACCCCTCCACTTT.